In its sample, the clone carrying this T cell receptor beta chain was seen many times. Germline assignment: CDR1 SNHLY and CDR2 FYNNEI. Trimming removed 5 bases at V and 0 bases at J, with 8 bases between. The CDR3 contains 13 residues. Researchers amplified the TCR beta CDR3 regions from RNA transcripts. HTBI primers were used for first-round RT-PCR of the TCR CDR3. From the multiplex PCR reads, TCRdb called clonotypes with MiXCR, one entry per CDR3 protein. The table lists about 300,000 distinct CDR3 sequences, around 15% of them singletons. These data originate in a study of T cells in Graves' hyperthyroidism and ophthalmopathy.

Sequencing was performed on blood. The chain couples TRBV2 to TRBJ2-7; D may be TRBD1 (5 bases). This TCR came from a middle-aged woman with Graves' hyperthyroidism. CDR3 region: CASSRQPSYEQYF. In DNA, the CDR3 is TGTGCCAGCAGTAGACAGCCCTCCTACGAGCAGTACTTC.